This TCR beta chain was found in a study of long-term antiretroviral therapy in people with HIV. Points from the study as a whole: Those clones which expanded before ART made up the dominant part of the repertoire at all time points. Even long-term ART left TRB diversity below transplant donor controls, despite gains. The range of CDR3 lengths in HIV repertoires proved narrower than that found in controls.

Treatment for all HIV-infected participants took place in the United States. Germline CDR1 is SGHVS and CDR2 is FNYEAQ. V was clipped by 5 bases and J by 3 bases, with 15 bases between them. The CDR3 has 15 residues. Survey-level resolution applied to immunoSEQ assay v3.0. The repertoire was sequenced with immunoSEQ multiplex PCR; TCRdb's copy has only in-frame clones and lacks some. The sample carries more than 10,000 clones, 77% recorded once. Concerning this clone itself: Its specificity is unknown.

The sample in question was unsorted PBMCs, obtained 0.5 years before starting antiretroviral therapy. This TCR was sampled from a woman in her forties with HIV. This chain links TRBV7-6 with TRBJ2-3; a possible D gene is TRBD2 (6 bases). The CDR3 DNA follows: TGTGCCAGCAGCCTGACGGTGGGGGGAACAGATACGCAGTATTTT. It is translated as CASSLTVGGTDTQYF.